Each of the 14 T cell receptor beta chains below was sequenced from the same sample in a study of regulatory T cells in long-lasting Graves disease. This sample's time point: newly diagnosed GD, antithyroid drugs for less than 3 months. PBMCs were the source of the RNA used for TCR sequencing. For TCR beta, libraries came from iRepertoire HTBI primers and Arm-PCR of CDR3 regions. MiXCR, run by TCRdb on the multiplex PCR reads, gives a single entry per CDR3 protein. The sample records about 440,000 distinct CDR3 sequences, more than 13% being singletons. These data were also reused for a study on T cells in Graves' hyperthyroidism and ophthalmopathy.

The sample was peripheral blood mononuclear cells (PBMCs), taken at new diagnosis, from a patient treated with antithyroid drugs. The receptor source for this set is a woman aged 25 to 39 with Graves disease.

This clonotype has a handful of counts. This rearrangement joins TRBV5-1 to TRBJ2-7, with D perhaps TRBD1 or TRBD2 (5 bases each). Looked up from germline, CDR1 is SGHRS and CDR2 is YFSETQ. Trimming cost V 5 bases and J 2 bases, with 11 bases left between them. The CDR3 is 13 amino acids. The CDR3 sequence: CASSFEGTYEQYF. The CDR3 bases are TGCGCCAGCAGTTTTGAGGGGACCTACGAGCAGTACTTC.

As for this clonotype: Since a far larger clone is one base different, this is likely a read error. The rearrangement joins TRBV7-9 to TRBJ2-1; 13 positions agree with TRBD2. Germline CDR1 is SEHNR and CDR2 is FQNEAQ (reference sequence). The CDR3 sequence is 14 residues long. The trim removed 4 bases at V and 9 bases at J, leaving 3 bases unmatched. The CDR3 coding sequence is TGTGCCAGCAGCTCCCGGACTAGCGGGGGTGAGCAGTTCTTC. Residues: CASSSRTSGGEQFF.

As concerns this clonotype: A clone one base away is much larger, so this may be a read error. This rearrangement joins TRBV12-5 to TRBJ2-3; D is unclear. From germline, CDR1 is LGHNT and CDR2 FRNRAP. This CDR3 region has 16 residues. Trimming pared 1 base from V and 0 bases from J, leaving 11 bases between. The CDR3 bases are TGTGCTAGTGGTTTGGCCCGGCGCCCCAGCACAGATACGCAGTATTTT. Its translation: CASGLARRPSTDTQYF.

The table lists this clonotype with a few counts. The genes are TRBV5-6 and TRBJ2-7, with 10 bases fitting TRBD2. CDR1 SGHDT and CDR2 YYEEEE come from the germline V gene. The CDR3 loop spans 18 amino acids. V trimming: 0 bases; J trimming: 6 bases; junction bases outside the gene matches: 15. CDR3 residues: CASSLVLAGGKIGSEQYF. The CDR3 nucleotides read TGTGCCAGCAGCTTGGTTTTAGCGGGAGGAAAAATTGGATCCGAGCAGTACTTC.

There are a few counts of this clonotype. The chain joins TRBV28 to TRBJ2-3; 7 bases are a match to TRBD2. The V gene's germline CDR1 is MDHEN and CDR2 SYDVKM. After removal of 1 base from V and 6 bases from J, the junction contained 10 bases not matched to a gene. The CDR3 length is 16 residues. The CDR3 spells CASSLFQAGTSDTQYF. For the CDR3, the DNA is TGTGCCAGCAGTTTATTTCAAGCGGGAACCTCGGATACGCAGTATTTT. Full variable domain (outside the CDR3, taken from reference TRBV28 and TRBJ2-3): DVKVTQSSRYLVKRTGEKVFLECVQDMDHENMFWYRQDPGLGLRLIYFSYDVKMKEKGDIPEGYSVSREKKERFSLILESASTNQTSMYLCASSLFQAGTSDTQYFGPGTRLTVL.

The chain recombines TRBV12-3 or TRBV12-4 with TRBJ1-1; no firm D call. The CDR3 is 11 amino acids. The V end was cut by 4 bases, the J end by 5 bases, with 5 bases between. The CDR3 DNA sequence: TGTGCCAGCAGTTGGACGACTGAAGCTTTCTTT. It is translated as CASSWTTEAFF.

In the case of this clonotype: This is likely an artifact of a read error, given a far larger clone one base away. The CDR3 reads CASSLESSAGSSYNEQFF. The CDR3 DNA is TGTGCCAGCAGCTTAGAATCCTCAGCTGGAAGTTCCTACAATGAGCAGTTCTTC. The rearrangement joins TRBV7-9 to TRBJ2-1; D gene ambiguous. Germline V gene data show CDR1 as SEHNR and CDR2 as FQNEAQ (reference sequence). The V gene lost 1 base and the J gene lost 1 base, with 17 bases spanning the gap. CDR3 length: 18 amino acids.

This clonotype was counted ten times or more. The chain employs TRBV13 and TRBJ2-1; TRBD1 agrees at 7 bases. Germline CDR1 is PRHDT and CDR2 is FYEKMQ (reference sequence). This CDR3 is 15 amino acids long. The V and J ends lost 5 bases and 8 bases, in that order; junction bases with no gene match: 12. CDR3 region: CASSHGTVSGDEQFF. The CDR3 DNA reads TGTGCCAGCAGCCACGGGACAGTCAGCGGCGATGAGCAGTTCTTC.

This clonotype was counted at least ten times. The genes are TRBV28 and TRBJ2-7; D might be TRBD1 or TRBD2, each matching 5 bases. The CDR3 has 13 residues. Between the trimmed V and J ends, which lost 3 bases and 5 bases, there was a span of 11 bases. Germline values: CDR1 MDHEN, CDR2 SYDVKM. CDR3 DNA: TGTGCCAGCAGTTTGTTCCGAGGGGACGAGCAGTACTTC. Amino acid sequence: CASSLFRGDEQYF.

The chain uses TRBV5-1 and TRBJ2-7; no clear D gene. There are 14 residues in the CDR3. The V gene's germline CDR1 is SGHRS and CDR2 YFSETQ. Trimming removed 0 bases from V and 3 bases from J, with 10 bases in between. CDR3 loop: CASSLASKVYEQYF. The CDR3 nucleotides read TGCGCCAGCAGCTTGGCTTCGAAAGTCTACGAGCAGTACTTC.

In its sample, this clonotype was seen many times. The V and J genes are TRBV18 and TRBJ2-5; D ambiguous. The CDR3 sequence is 14 residues long. Trimming removed 3 bases at V and 1 base at J, with 9 bases between. Germline V CDR1 and CDR2: KGHSH, LQKENI. CDR3 DNA: TGTGCCAGCTCACCCCCCTTGGGCCAAGAGACCCAGTACTTC. Encoded protein: CASSPPLGQETQYF.

This clonotype was observed at least ten times. One end of the junction is discordant with germline, which a read error may explain. J is TRBJ2-5 and V is TRBV27, with a possible D match to TRBD2 (6 bases). Per germline, CDR1 MNHEY and CDR2 SMNVEV (reference sequence). CDR3 size: 13 residues. The chain's CDR3 is CACSSWGRETQYF. The CDR3 DNA reads as TGTGCCTGCAGTTCTTGGGGGAGGGAGACCCAGTACTTC.

The chain carries TRBV7-9 and TRBJ1-4; perhaps TRBD1 as D (6 bases). CDR1 and CDR2 from the germline V gene are SEHNR and FQNEAQ (reference sequence). The CDR3 contains 16 residues. The V gene lost 2 bases and the J gene lost 7 bases, with 17 bases spanning the gap. The CDR3 sequence is CASSLNPPGGREKLFF. In DNA form, the CDR3 reads TGTGCCAGCAGCTTAAACCCCCCCGGGGGGCGTGAAAAACTGTTTTTT. The complete variable domain, with remaining parts taken from reference TRBV7-9 and TRBJ1-4, reads DTGVSQNPRHKITKRGQNVTFRCDPISEHNRLYWYRQTLGQGPEFLTYFQNEAQLEKSRLLSDRFSAERPKGSFSTLEIQRTEQGDSAMYLCASSLNPPGGREKLFFGSGTQLSVL.

This clonotype was observed many times. This sequence joins TRBV11-2 and TRBJ2-7, with D uncertain. V dropped 10 bases and J dropped 2 bases, with 12 bases sitting between them. There are 12 residues in the CDR3. Germline V gene data show CDR1 as SGHAT and CDR2 as FQNNGV. The CDR3 region has the DNA TGTGCCAACAATGGCGTACCCTACGAGCAGTACTTC. This encodes CANNGVPYEQYF.